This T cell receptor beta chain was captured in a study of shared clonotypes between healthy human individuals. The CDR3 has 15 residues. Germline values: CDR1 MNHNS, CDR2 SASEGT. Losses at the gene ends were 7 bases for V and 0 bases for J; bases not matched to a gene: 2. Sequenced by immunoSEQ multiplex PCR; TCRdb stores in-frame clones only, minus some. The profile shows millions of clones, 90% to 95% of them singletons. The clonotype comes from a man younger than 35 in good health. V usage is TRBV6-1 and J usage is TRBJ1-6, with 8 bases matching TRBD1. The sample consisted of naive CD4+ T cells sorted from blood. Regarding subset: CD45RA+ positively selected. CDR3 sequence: CASNDRGSYNSPLHF. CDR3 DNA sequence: TGTGCCAGCAATGACAGGGGCTCCTATAATTCACCCCTCCACTTT.